This is a list of T cell receptor beta chains from one sample in a study of shared clonotypes between healthy human individuals. TCRdb's table, derived via immunoSEQ multiplex PCR, lists solely in-frame clones and lacks some. The sample shows about 1.1 million clones, around 77% of them seen only once. The sample comprised memory CD4+ T cells from PBMCs. The receptors were gathered from a man aged 18 to 35 in good health. Some clones in this sample may be carry-over from other donors' samples. The CDR3 runs from the conserved cysteine through the conserved F or W. The D gene is left open where the match is weak. Only some rows state a clone size, as once, few, many or a class for expanded clones.

D	J	V	size	DNA	CDR3
TRBD2	TRBJ2-5	TRBV7-3	once	TGTGCCAGCAGCTTAAATCCGGGAGGGGGTGAGACCCAGTACTTC	CASSLNPGGGETQYF
.	TRBJ2-7	TRBV28	.	TGTGCCAGCAGTACCACCTCACCCTACGAGCAGTACTTC	CASSTTSPYEQYF
TRBD1	TRBJ2-1	TRBV11-2	.	TGTGCCAGCAGCTCCCCTTCCGGGACAGGGGTCTACAATGAGCAGTTCTTC	CASSSPSGTGVYNEQFF
TRBD1	TRBJ2-7	TRBV18	once	TGTGCCAGCTCGGACAGGGGGCGAGGGTACGAGCAGTACTTC	CASSDRGRGYEQYF
.	TRBJ1-1	TRBV28	.	TGTGCCAGCAGTTTACCCCGGACACTACTGGTGAACACTGAAGCTTTCTTT	CASSLPRTLLVNTEAFF
TRBD2	TRBJ2-5	TRBV9	.	TGTGCCAGCAGCCTTAGCGGGAGTGAGACCCAGTACTTC	CASSLSGSETQYF
.	TRBJ2-6	TRBV7-2	.	TGTGCCAGCAGCTTTTTGACAGGCATGGCTGGGGCCAACGTCCTGACTTTC	CASSFLTGMAGANVLTF
TRBD2	TRBJ2-5	TRBV7-8	.	TGTGCCAGCAGCCTAGGGACTAGCGTGGGGGAGACCCAGTACTTC	CASSLGTSVGETQYF
.	TRBJ2-1	TRBV10-2	.	TGCGCCAGCGGGGTGGGCTCCTACAATGAGCAGTTCTTC	CASGVGSYNEQFF
.	TRBJ2-1	TRBV28	.	TGTGCCAGCAGTTTAAACCTCCCAGGCAACCCCTACAATGAGCAGTTCTTC	CASSLNLPGNPYNEQFF
TRBD1	TRBJ1-5	TRBV11-2	few	TGTGCCAGCAGCCCGGGACAGCAGAGGAGCAATCAGCCCCAGCATTTT	CASSPGQQRSNQPQHF
.	TRBJ2-5	TRBV5-1	.	TGCGCCAGCTCGGGGGACGGCCAAGAGACCCAGTACTTC	CASSGDGQETQYF
TRBD1	TRBJ1-2	TRBV28	few	TGTGCCCTGACGCGGGACAGGGTAAATGGCTACACCTTC	CALTRDRVNGYTF
TRBD1	TRBJ1-2	TRBV7-9	.	TGTGCCAGCAGCCCGGGACAGGGGAAAGGCGGCTACACCTTC	CASSPGQGKGGYTF
.	TRBJ1-1	TRBV11-1	.	TGTGCCAGCAGCCCAGGGGTCATTGGAACTGAAGCTTTCTTT	CASSPGVIGTEAFF
.	TRBJ1-1	TRBV21-1	.	TGTGCCAGCAGCAAATTCGCCTCGTCTGGGGCGGACACTGAAGCTTTCTTT	CASSKFASSGADTEAFF
.	TRBJ2-7	TRBV5-6	.	TGTGCCAGCAGCTTGGCTGAGTACGAGCAGTACTTC	CASSLAEYEQYF
.	TRBJ2-7	TRBV5-1	.	TGCGCCAGCAGCTCAATAGTGGGAGTCTACGAGCAGTACTTC	CASSSIVGVYEQYF
TRBD1	TRBJ1-1	TRBV19	.	TGTGCCAGTAGTACCCTACTACAGGGGGTCTACATGAACACTGAAGCTTTCTTT	CASSTLLQGVYMNTEAFF
.	TRBJ2-3	TRBV28	.	TGTGCCAGCAGTTTAACTAGCATGCCGCAGTATTTT	CASSLTSMPQYF
.	TRBJ2-5	TRBV19	.	TGTGCCAGTAGTACGACCTGGAGGGCCGAGACCCAGTACTTC	CASSTTWRAETQYF
TRBD2	TRBJ2-1	TRBV5-1	.	TGCGCCAGCAGCTTGGCCGGGGGGGCAGCCTACAATGAGCAGTTCTTC	CASSLAGGAAYNEQFF
.	TRBJ1-1	TRBV5-1	.	TGCGCCAGCAGCTTGGGGGGTTTGAACACTGAAGCTTTCTTT	CASSLGGLNTEAFF
TRBD2	TRBJ2-2	TRBV5-1	.	TGCGCCAGCAGCGGATCCCCCGGGAGGGCCCTCTTTCCCGGGGAGCTGTTTTTT	CASSGSPGRALFPGELFF
.	TRBJ2-5	TRBV7-2	.	TGTGCCAGCAGCATCTCGGCTACGGAGACCCAGTACTTC	CASSISATETQYF